What follows describes a single TCR beta chain. The antigen remains undetermined. TCRdb reprocessed the 5' RACE reads and keeps a single row for each CDR3 protein, giving no DNA. The record lists about 260,000 distinct CDR3 sequences, of which the ten most abundant hold roughly 4.2%. CDR1 and CDR2 (germline): DFQATT, SNEGSKA (reference sequence). The length of the CDR3 is 16 residues. This sample was taken from a study of T cells expressing NK-cell markers. Study in general: The eight sequenced donors comprised seven who were HCMV-seropositive and one who was seronegative.

Study results and limitations: Dominant NKG2C+ clonotypes accounted for 1.0-7.0% of CD8+ T cells in six or seven donors. In four donors, these clonotypes also led the CD3+CD56-NKG2C+ fraction.

The receptor's source is a woman aged 18 to 69 in good health. The rearrangement links TRBV20-1 to TRBJ2-3; TCRdb's D gene call, TRBD1, goes unchecked for lack of DNA. The sequenced sample was blood T cells: a sorted CD56 or NKG2C T cell subset, CD4+ or CD8+ T cells, or bulk PBMC T cells (not recorded which). CDR3 region: CSGGTNGGAKADTQYF.